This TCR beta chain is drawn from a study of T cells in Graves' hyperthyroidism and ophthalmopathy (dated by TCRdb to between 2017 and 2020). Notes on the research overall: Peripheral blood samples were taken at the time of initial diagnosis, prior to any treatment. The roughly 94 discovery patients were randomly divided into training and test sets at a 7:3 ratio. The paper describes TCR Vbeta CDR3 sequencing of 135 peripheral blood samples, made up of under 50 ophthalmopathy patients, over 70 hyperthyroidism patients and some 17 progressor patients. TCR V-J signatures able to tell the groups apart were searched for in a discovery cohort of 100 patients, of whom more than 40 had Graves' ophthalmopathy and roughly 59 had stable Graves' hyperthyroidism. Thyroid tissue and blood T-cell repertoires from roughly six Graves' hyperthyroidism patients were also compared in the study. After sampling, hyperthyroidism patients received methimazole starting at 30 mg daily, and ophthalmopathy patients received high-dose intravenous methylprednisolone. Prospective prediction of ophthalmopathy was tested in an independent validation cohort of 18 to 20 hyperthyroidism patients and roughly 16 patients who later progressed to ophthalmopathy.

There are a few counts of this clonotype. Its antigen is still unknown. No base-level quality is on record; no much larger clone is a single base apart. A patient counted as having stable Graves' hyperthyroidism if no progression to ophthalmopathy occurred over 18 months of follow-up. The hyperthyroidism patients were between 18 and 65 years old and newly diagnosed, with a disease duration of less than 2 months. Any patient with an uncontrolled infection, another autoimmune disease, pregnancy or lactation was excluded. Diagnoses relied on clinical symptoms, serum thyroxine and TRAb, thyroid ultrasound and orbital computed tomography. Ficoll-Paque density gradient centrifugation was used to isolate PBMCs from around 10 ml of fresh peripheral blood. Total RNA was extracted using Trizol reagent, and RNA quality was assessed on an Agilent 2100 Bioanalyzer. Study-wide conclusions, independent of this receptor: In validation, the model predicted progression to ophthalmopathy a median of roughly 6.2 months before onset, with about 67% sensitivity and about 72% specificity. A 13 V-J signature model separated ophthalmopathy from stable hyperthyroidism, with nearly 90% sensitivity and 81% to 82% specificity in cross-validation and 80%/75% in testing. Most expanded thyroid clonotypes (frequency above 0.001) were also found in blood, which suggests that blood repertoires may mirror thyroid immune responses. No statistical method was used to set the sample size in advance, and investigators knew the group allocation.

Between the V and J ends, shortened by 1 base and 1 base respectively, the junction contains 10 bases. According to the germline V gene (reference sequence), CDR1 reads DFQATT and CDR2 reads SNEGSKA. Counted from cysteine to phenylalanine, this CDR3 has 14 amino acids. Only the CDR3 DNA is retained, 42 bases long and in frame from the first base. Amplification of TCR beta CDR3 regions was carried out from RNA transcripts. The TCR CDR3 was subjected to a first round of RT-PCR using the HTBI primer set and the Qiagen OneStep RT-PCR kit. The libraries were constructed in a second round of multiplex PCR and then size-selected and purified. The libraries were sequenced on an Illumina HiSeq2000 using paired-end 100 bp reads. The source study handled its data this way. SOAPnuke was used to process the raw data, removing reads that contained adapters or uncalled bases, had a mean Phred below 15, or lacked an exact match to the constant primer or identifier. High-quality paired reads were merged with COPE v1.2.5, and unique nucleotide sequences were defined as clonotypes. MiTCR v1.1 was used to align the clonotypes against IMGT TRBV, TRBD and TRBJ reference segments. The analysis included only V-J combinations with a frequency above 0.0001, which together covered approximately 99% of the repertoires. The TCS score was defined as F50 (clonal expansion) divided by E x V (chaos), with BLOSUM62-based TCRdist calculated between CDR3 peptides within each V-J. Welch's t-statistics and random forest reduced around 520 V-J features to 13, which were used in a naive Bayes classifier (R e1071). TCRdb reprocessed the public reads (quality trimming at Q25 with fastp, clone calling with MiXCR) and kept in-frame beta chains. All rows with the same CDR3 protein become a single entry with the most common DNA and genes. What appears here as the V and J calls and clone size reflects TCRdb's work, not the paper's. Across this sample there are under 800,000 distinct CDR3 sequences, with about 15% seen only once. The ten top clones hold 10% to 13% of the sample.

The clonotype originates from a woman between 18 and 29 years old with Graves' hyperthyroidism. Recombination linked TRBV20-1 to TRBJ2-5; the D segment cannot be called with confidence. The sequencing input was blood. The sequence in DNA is TGCAGTGCTAGAGTTCGGGTGCCCCAAGAGACCCAGTACTTC. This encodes CSARVRVPQETQYF.